The present T cell receptor (beta chain) was sequenced within a study of blood T cells in healthy people across ages. In terms of origin and age, donors were healthy Caucasian individuals from Russia aged about 6 to 100. Concerning this clonotype: Antigen unknown.

V was trimmed by 0 bases and J by 0 bases, leaving 8 bases between them. Germline V lookup: CDR1 ENHRY, CDR2 SYGVKD. The CDR3 is 15 residues long. A J-beta primer mix and a sample-barcoded 5' primer were used in a second PCR of roughly 6 to 11 cycles. From the 5' RACE reads, TCRdb called clonotypes with MiXCR, one entry per CDR3 protein. The repertoire includes around 690,000 distinct CDR3 sequences, approximately 59% of them detected once, and 35% to 40% sits in the top ten. Study-wide points: The study could not conclusively compare naive and antigen-experienced cells, given its unsorted PBMCs. One million T cells yielded diversity estimates that were considered underestimates. Versus aged donors, long-lived donors had higher diversity and more naive CD4+ cells.

Sequencing was done on a sample of blood. V usage is TRBV10-3 and J usage is TRBJ1-1; maybe TRBD1 (6 bases). The sequence was obtained from a man in his sixties in good health. The CDR3 here is CAISESGQLNTEAFF. CDR3 nucleotide sequence: TGTGCCATCAGTGAGTCCGGACAGCTGAACACTGAAGCTTTCTTT.